Listed below are T cell receptor beta chains from one sample, sequenced in a study of CD8 T cells in ankylosing spondylitis. TCRdb processed the 5' RACE reads anew with MiXCR; each CDR3 protein has one entry. The repertoire includes 200,000 to 300,000 distinct CDR3 sequences, 8.6% of them detected once, and 6.8% sits in the top ten. Sequencing used blood, either unsorted or a sorted T cell fraction (not recorded which). These receptors were obtained from a male donor with ankylosing spondylitis or in good health (not recorded which). CDR3s include the opening cysteine and the closing phenylalanine or tryptophan. Each record gives: J gene, V gene, D gene, CDR3 length, clone size, CDR3 protein, CDR3 DNA. The D gene is left open where the match is weak. Clone sizes are given selectively: once, few, many, or a class where the clone is expanded.

TRBJ2-1,TRBV7-2,TRBD2,16,many,CASSPRTSGVNNEQFF,TGTGCCAGCAGCCCAAGGACTAGCGGGGTAAACAATGAGCAGTTCTTC
TRBJ2-7,TRBV4-3,NA,15,many,CASSQDRRPTYEQYF,TGCGCCAGCAGCCAAGATCGAAGGCCTACCTACGAGCAGTACTTC
TRBJ2-5,TRBV5-4,NA,17,many,CASSLSKGLGFGETQYF,TGTGCCAGCAGCCTATCCAAGGGACTCGGGTTTGGAGAGACCCAGTACTTC
TRBJ2-2,TRBV5-4,TRBD2,20,many,CASSSIGGLAAPLNTGELFF,TGTGCCAGCAGCTCAATTGGGGGACTAGCGGCTCCCTTGAACACCGGGGAGCTGTTTTTT
TRBJ2-2,TRBV25-1,TRBD1,19,NA,CASSPRTGARYTNTGELFF,TGTGCCAGCAGTCCACGGACAGGGGCAAGATATACGAACACCGGGGAGCTGTTTTTT
TRBJ2-1,TRBV11-2,TRBD2,19,NA,CATSRLAGEGRSSYNEQFF,TGTGCCACCTCCCGCCTAGCGGGGGAGGGTAGGAGTTCCTACAATGAGCAGTTCTTC
TRBJ2-5,TRBV18,NA,15,NA,CASSPNADYQETQYF,TGTGCCAGCTCACCAAACGCAGACTACCAAGAGACCCAGTACTTC
TRBJ2-3,TRBV5-6,NA,13,many,CANGRAGTDTQYF,TGTGCCAACGGCCGGGCCGGCACAGATACGCAGTATTTT
TRBJ1-6,TRBV5-1,NA,15,many,CASSYGQLYNSPLHF,TGCGCCAGCAGCTACGGACAGCTTTATAATTCACCCCTCCACTTT
TRBJ2-5,TRBV5-1,TRBD2,17,NA,CASSRSHGLAGGETQYF,TGCGCCAGCAGCAGATCTCACGGACTAGCGGGAGGTGAGACCCAGTACTTC
TRBJ1-1,TRBV3-1,NA,13,many,CASSQVENTEAFF,TGTGCCAGCAGCCAAGTAGAGAACACTGAAGCTTTCTTT
TRBJ1-1,TRBV6-2/TRBV6-3,NA,13,NA,CASRDSSNTEAFF,TGTGCCAGCAGGGACAGTTCGAACACTGAAGCTTTCTTT
TRBJ2-7,TRBV7-2,NA,15,many,CASSSTTDYSYEQYF,TGTGCCAGCAGCTCGACGACAGATTACTCCTACGAGCAGTACTTC
TRBJ1-2,TRBV20-1,NA,15,many,CSARDRNRAIYGYTF,TGCAGTGCTAGAGACCGGAACAGGGCGATCTATGGCTACACCTTC
TRBJ1-2,TRBV5-5,TRBD1,15,many,CASSHPPDRVPGYTF,TGTGCCAGCAGCCACCCCCCGGACAGGGTGCCTGGCTACACCTTC
TRBJ2-3,TRBV12-3/TRBV12-4,TRBD1,16,many,CASRLGDRGPADTQYF,TGTGCCAGCAGATTGGGGGACAGGGGGCCCGCAGATACGCAGTATTTT
TRBJ2-7,TRBV20-1,TRBD2,13,many,CSAKGVAGHEQYF,TGCAGTGCCAAAGGGGTAGCGGGCCACGAGCAGTACTTC
TRBJ1-1,TRBV20-1,NA,15,NA,CSARDFQVHNTEAFF,TGCAGTGCTAGGGATTTCCAGGTTCATAACACTGAAGCTTTCTTT
TRBJ2-3,TRBV20-1,TRBD2,15,many,CSASGPGTSGRVKYF,TGCAGTGCTAGCGGTCCCGGGACTAGCGGGAGGGTGAAGTATTTT
TRBJ1-6,TRBV7-2,NA,17,many,CASSLLLTGSYNSPLHF,TGTGCCAGCAGCTTACTGCTGACAGGCTCCTATAATTCACCCCTCCACTTT
TRBJ2-2,TRBV4-3,NA,15,many,CASSQGWMGTGELFF,TGCGCCAGCAGCCAAGGGTGGATGGGGACCGGGGAGCTGTTTTTT
TRBJ1-1,TRBV6-5,NA,16,many,CASSYGGPLVYTEAFF,TGTGCCAGCAGTTACGGGGGCCCCTTGGTGTACACTGAAGCTTTCTTT
TRBJ1-4,TRBV4-1,NA,16,few,CASSQDRSGVNEKLFF,TGCGCCAGCAGCCAAGATCGATCCGGAGTTAATGAAAAACTGTTTTTT
TRBJ2-5,TRBV19,NA,16,NA,CASSIVSSDAWETQYF,TGTGCCAGTAGTATAGTGAGCAGTGATGCGTGGGAGACCCAGTACTTC
TRBJ1-2,TRBV20-1,NA,13,many,CSARWERNYGYTF,TGCAGTGCTAGGTGGGAGAGAAACTATGGCTACACCTTC
TRBJ2-1,TRBV5-4,TRBD2,15,many,CASSSGLAGGVEQFF,TGTGCCAGCAGTTCGGGACTAGCGGGAGGTGTTGAGCAGTTCTTC
TRBJ2-7,TRBV6-2/TRBV6-3,NA,14,NA,CASRPDYNTYEQYF,TGTGCCAGCAGGCCGGACTACAATACCTACGAGCAGTACTTC
TRBJ1-2,TRBV14,NA,14,NA,CAISQGLGSYGYTF,TGTGCCATCAGCCAGGGGCTCGGCAGCTATGGCTACACCTTC
TRBJ2-7,TRBV11-1,NA,14,NA,CASSLRSDSYEQYF,TGTGCCAGCAGCTTACGGAGCGACAGTTACGAGCAGTACTTC
TRBJ2-7,TRBV6-1,TRBD1,14,many,CASTGGRLPYEQYF,TGTGCCAGTACAGGGGGTCGTCTCCCCTACGAGCAGTACTTC
TRBJ2-1,TRBV20-1,NA,15,many,CSAVRSGGSYNEQFF,TGCAGTGCCGTTCGGTCCGGGGGCTCCTACAATGAGCAGTTCTTC
TRBJ1-6,TRBV9,NA,12,many,CASSGRDSPLHF,TGTGCCAGCAGCGGACGGGATTCACCCCTCCACTTT
TRBJ1-3,TRBV7-9,NA,16,NA,CASSLEPGISGNTIYF,TGTGCCAGCAGCTTAGAACCAGGGATCTCTGGAAACACCATATATTTT
TRBJ2-1,TRBV7-9,TRBD2,15,few,CASRGRASEGNEQFF,TGTGCCAGCAGAGGGAGGGCCTCGGAGGGCAATGAGCAGTTCTTC
TRBJ2-1,TRBV4-3,NA,15,many,CASSQGSVAYNEQFF,TGCGCCAGCAGCCAAGGAAGTGTAGCCTACAATGAGCAGTTCTTC
TRBJ2-1,TRBV29-1,TRBD2,14,many,CSVEFLAGPGEQFF,TGCAGCGTTGAGTTTCTAGCGGGCCCGGGTGAGCAGTTCTTC
TRBJ2-3,TRBV5-1,NA,12,few,CASSHNTDTQYF,TGCGCCAGCAGCCACAACACAGATACGCAGTATTTT
TRBJ1-2,TRBV21-1,NA,13,NA,CASSNRRTYGYTF,TGTGCCAGCAGCAACCGACGGACCTATGGCTACACCTTC
TRBJ1-3,TRBV18,NA,17,many,CASSPSPGWGTGNTIYF,TGTGCCAGCTCACCCTCTCCGGGGTGGGGGACTGGAAACACCATATATTTT
TRBJ2-1,TRBV7-2,NA,15,many,CASSFGGGSYNEQFF,TGTGCCAGCAGCTTTGGAGGGGGGTCCTACAATGAGCAGTTCTTC
TRBJ2-1,TRBV10-3,TRBD2,15,many,CAIRETSGGSNEQFF,TGTGCCATCAGAGAGACTAGCGGGGGGTCTAATGAGCAGTTCTTC
TRBJ2-1,TRBV20-1,TRBD2,15,many,CSAKGTSGRHNEQFF,TGCAGTGCCAAGGGGACTAGCGGGAGACACAATGAGCAGTTCTTC
TRBJ1-6,TRBV7-6,TRBD1,16,few,CASSSRRGGENSPLHF,TGTGCCAGCAGCTCGCGCAGGGGGGGCGAAAATTCACCCCTCCACTTT
TRBJ2-7,TRBV7-8,NA,15,few,CASSPLDRVPGEQYF,TGTGCCAGCAGCCCCCTGGACCGGGTGCCGGGGGAGCAGTACTTC
TRBJ2-3,TRBV7-9,NA,15,many,CASSLSQTLTDTQYF,TGTGCCAGCAGCTTATCCCAGACTCTCACAGATACGCAGTATTTT
TRBJ2-4,TRBV19,TRBD1,14,many,CASSGTGDKAIQYF,TGTGCCAGTAGTGGAACAGGGGATAAGGCCATTCAGTACTTC
TRBJ2-1,TRBV18,NA,14,NA,CASSPGTPYNEQFF,TGTGCCAGCTCACCAGGGACTCCCTACAATGAGCAGTTCTTC
TRBJ2-7,TRBV3-1,NA,17,NA,CASTHIVRADGSYEQYF,TGTGCCTCCACCCACATCGTAAGGGCTGACGGATCCTACGAGCAGTACTTC
TRBJ1-1,TRBV29-1,NA,11,many,CSVVMNTEAFF,TGCAGCGTTGTTATGAACACTGAAGCTTTCTTT
TRBJ2-1,TRBV6-5,NA,13,many,CASSYRDGREQFF,TGTGCCAGCAGTTACCGGGACGGTAGGGAGCAGTTCTTC